The next 20 T cell receptor beta chains were all read from a single sample in a study of T cell repertoires in cytomegalovirus infection. A single record per CDR3 protein comes from TCRdb applying MiXCR to the reads. The table includes approximately 76,000 distinct CDR3 sequences, around 3.5% detected once. Sequenced: PBMCs. These receptors were taken from a human donor in good health (CMV status not recorded). Some clones in this sample may be carry-over from other donors' samples.

This clonotype was recorded many times. CDR3 in DNA: TGTGCCAGCAGCTATAGCGGGGAAGAGACCCAGTACTTC. This sequence encodes CASSYSGEETQYF. The chain carries TRBV5-5 and TRBJ2-5, with 8 bases aligning to TRBD2. Germline V gene lookup returns CDR1 SGHKS and CDR2 YYEKEE (reference sequence). This CDR3 has 13 residues. V gave up 3 bases and J gave up 3 bases; unmatched junction bases: 1. Looking up the rest from reference TRBV5-5 and TRBJ2-5 gives the full variable domain: DAGVTQSPTHLIKTRGQQVTLRCSPISGHKSVSWYQQVLGQGPQFIFQYYEKEERGRGNFPDRFSARQFPNYSSELNVNALLLGDSALYLCASSYSGEETQYFGPGTRLLVL.

In this sample, this clonotype turned up many times. The chain carries TRBV28 and TRBJ1-2; 8 nucleotides line up with TRBD1. The CDR3 consists of 14 residues. Trimming at V came to 7 bases and at J to 2 bases, leaving 6 bases not matched to a gene. Germline loops: CDR1 MDHEN, CDR2 SYDVKM. CDR3: CASKDRVTNYGYTF. CDR3 bases: TGTGCCAGCAAGGACAGGGTAACGAACTATGGCTACACCTTC.

The sample holds many counts of this clonotype. This chain connects TRBV2 to TRBJ2-2, with D uncertain. The CDR3 is 14 residues long. Germline V gives CDR1 SNHLY, CDR2 FYNNEI. V lost 6 bases to trimming and J lost 4 bases, with 12 bases between them. CDR3 residues: CASREQEFTGELFF. The CDR3 nucleotides read TGTGCCAGCAGAGAACAAGAATTCACCGGGGAGCTGTTTTTT.

This clonotype was recorded at least ten times. The chain has TRBV6-2 or TRBV6-3 and TRBJ2-1; D gene ambiguous. This CDR3 spans 18 amino acids. CDR1 is MNHEY and CDR2 is SVGEGT in the germline V gene. The V end was cut by 8 bases, the J end by 4 bases, with 27 bases between. Written as DNA, the CDR3 is TGTGCCAGCTGGAATTCGGCAGGCCTCCATTGGGCGTACAATGAGCAGTTCTTC. Protein product: CASWNSAGLHWAYNEQFF.

This clonotype was seen ten or more times. CDR3 amino acids: CASSSQGYGAPLHF. CDR3 sequence (DNA): TGTGCCAGCAGTTCACAGGGATACGGGGCACCCCTCCACTTT. The chain uses TRBV28 and TRBJ1-6; the D gene is possibly TRBD1 (6 bases). Germline CDR1 MDHEN, CDR2 SYDVKM. This CDR3 is 14 amino acids long. With 4 bases removed from V and 11 bases from J, the gap between germline ends came to 15 bases.

Many counts were recorded for this clonotype. The rearrangement links TRBV7-2 to TRBJ1-4; D is perhaps TRBD1 (6 bases). Trimming stripped 5 bases from V and 8 bases from J, with 15 bases between. Germline CDR1 reads SGHTA; CDR2 reads FQGNSA. CDR3 length: 14 residues. The CDR3 loop is CASSPGTRAEKLFF. CDR3 DNA: TGTGCCAGCAGCCCCGGGACAAGAGCCGAAAAACTGTTTTTT.

This clonotype was found many times. At one of its ends the junction is not consistent with the germline gene, which may arise from a read error. The V gene is TRBV7-7, the J gene TRBJ2-1; no definite D call. The length of the CDR3 is 14 residues. Germline loops: CDR1 SSHAT, CDR2 FNYEAQ (reference sequence). The chain's CDR3 is CASSSSTESNEQFF. DNA of the CDR3: TGTGCTAGCAGCTCCTCTACAGAGTCCAATGAGCAGTTCTTC.

The rearrangement joins TRBV11-2 to TRBJ2-5; D is unclear. The germline V and J ends were trimmed by 2 bases and 5 bases, with 12 bases remaining between them. Germline assignment: CDR1 SGHAT and CDR2 FQNNGV. The CDR3 contains 14 residues. CDR3 DNA: TGTGCCAGCAGCTTAAGTCGGCAGTGGGAGACCCAGTACTTC. Translated, it gives CASSLSRQWETQYF. Combining the CDR3 with reference TRBV11-2 and TRBJ2-5 gives the whole variable domain EAGVAQSPRYKIIEKRQSVAFWCNPISGHATLYWYQQILGQGPKLLIQFQNNGVVDDSQLPKDRFSAERLKGVDSTLKIQPAKLEDSAVYLCASSLSRQWETQYFGPGTRLLVL.

There are many counts of this clonotype. The chain couples TRBV7-2 to TRBJ1-5, with D possibly being TRBD1 (5 bases). V gave up 3 bases and J gave up 8 bases, with 11 bases separating them. The V gene's germline CDR1 is SGHTA and CDR2 FQGNSA. This CDR3 is built from 13 residues. CDR3 nucleotides: TGTGCCAGCAGCTTGAGGGGCGGGGAGCCCCAGCATTTT. It yields the protein CASSLRGGEPQHF.

Many counts were recorded for this clonotype. The chain couples TRBV4-3 to TRBJ1-6; D gene unclear. Deletions cut 0 bases from V and 7 bases from J, with 13 bases between. CDR3 length: 16 amino acids. Germline lookup yields CDR1 LGHNA and CDR2 YSLEER. As DNA, the CDR3 is TGCGCCAGCAGCCAAGACCCGCTCGGTCTAAATTCACCCCTCCACTTT. Protein: CASSQDPLGLNSPLHF.

This clonotype was seen repeatedly, ten times or more. The chain carries TRBV7-2 and TRBJ1-6; 9 nucleotides line up with TRBD1. Germline CDR1 SGHTA, CDR2 FQGNSA. Trimming took 3 bases from V and 10 from J; bases not matched to a gene: 10. The CDR3 spans 16 residues. CDR3 sequence: CASSLATGQGYSPLHF. CDR3 in DNA: TGTGCCAGCAGCTTGGCTACGGGACAGGGCTACTCACCCCTCCACTTT.

The table lists this clonotype with many counts. The chain recombines TRBV19 with TRBJ2-1; a possible D gene is TRBD2 (7 bases). CDR3 length equals 14 residues. The V and J ends lost 0 bases and 8 bases respectively, with 11 bases between them. In germline, CDR1 is LNHDA, CDR2 SQIVND (reference sequence). CDR3 bases: TGTGCCAGTAGTATAGAGGGGGGGCTGGATGAGCAGTTCTTC. Its protein is CASSIEGGLDEQFF.

This clonotype was detected ten times or more. The rearrangement uses TRBV24-1 and TRBJ2-7, with D perhaps TRBD1 or TRBD2 (6 bases each). From germline, CDR1 is KGHDR and CDR2 SFDVKD. This CDR3 comprises 15 residues. The V gene lost 7 bases and the J gene lost 4 bases, with 19 bases spanning the gap. Here the CDR3 DNA reads TGTGCCACCAGCGCCAACTGGGGGGCAGGGTACGAGCAGTACTTC. Translation gives CATSANWGAGYEQYF.

This clonotype has ten or more counts. The genes are TRBV2 and TRBJ2-3; D is possibly TRBD1 or TRBD2 (5 bases each). The ends were cut back, 6 bases at V and 0 bases at J, with 10 bases in the middle. The CDR3 is 14 amino acids. Germline values: CDR1 SNHLY, CDR2 FYNNEI. CDR3 nucleotides: TGTGCCAGCAGCTGGGACGGGAGCACAGATACGCAGTATTTT. Translating it yields CASSWDGSTDTQYF.

This clonotype was counted at least ten times. The rearrangement links TRBV7-6 to TRBJ2-1; no definite D call. Looked up from germline, CDR1 is SGHVS and CDR2 is FNYEAQ. The CDR3 loop spans 15 amino acids. Trimming pared 5 bases from V and 4 bases from J, leaving 15 bases between. Here the CDR3 DNA reads TGTGCCAGCAGCCCCGTCTTGGGTGGTTACAATGAGCAGTTCTTC. Protein sequence: CASSPVLGGYNEQFF.

This clonotype has at least ten counts. The V and J genes are TRBV19 and TRBJ2-5, with 8 bases that match TRBD1. Germline CDR1 is LNHDA and CDR2 is SQIVND (reference sequence). This CDR3 is 13 amino acids long. V shed 8 bases, J shed 3 bases, and the junction held 5 bases outside the gene matches. The CDR3 sequence is CASSTDREETQYF. Here the CDR3 DNA reads TGTGCCAGTTCGACGGACAGGGAAGAGACCCAGTACTTC. The entire variable domain, with the rest obtained from reference TRBV19 and TRBJ2-5, is as follows: DGGITQSPKYLFRKEGQNVTLSCEQNLNHDAMYWYRQDPGQGLRLIYYSQIVNDFQKGDIAEGYSVSREKKESFPLTVTSAQKNPTAFYLCASSTDREETQYFGPGTRLLVL.

This clonotype was found many times. The rearrangement uses TRBV7-2 and TRBJ2-7; 10 positions match TRBD1. The CDR3 has 14 residues. The V segment lost 6 bases and the J segment 7 bases; nucleotides outside the gene matches: 9. The V gene's germline CDR1 is SGHTA and CDR2 FQGNSA. In DNA form, the CDR3 reads TGTGCCAGCAGTCGACAGGGGGCTAACGGAGAGCAGTACTTC. It encodes CASSRQGANGEQYF.

This clonotype has at least ten counts. This chain links TRBV20-1 with TRBJ2-7; D tentatively fits TRBD1 or TRBD2 (5 bases each). The CDR3 spans 14 residues. CDR1 and CDR2 (germline): DFQATT, SNEGSKA (reference sequence). V lost 5 bases, J lost 6 bases, and 20 bases lay in between. The CDR3 loop reads CSAPKAEGAGEQYF. CDR3 in DNA: TGCAGTGCTCCCAAAGCGGAAGGGGCTGGCGAGCAGTACTTC.

This clonotype has ten or more counts. V and J are TRBV30 and TRBJ2-7; tentative D call: TRBD2 (6 bases). This CDR3 region has 12 residues. In germline, CDR1 is GTSNPN, CDR2 SVGIG (reference sequence). V dropped 0 bases and J dropped 6 bases, with 9 bases sitting between them. For the CDR3, the DNA is TGTGCCTGGAGTGTAGTGGGGGGCGAGCAGTACTTC. Translating it yields CAWSVVGGEQYF.

The genes are TRBV29-1 and TRBJ2-4, with D possibly being TRBD1 (5 bases). Germline V gene data show CDR1 as SQVTM and CDR2 as ANQGSEA. This CDR3 comprises 12 residues. The V and J ends lost 6 bases and 2 bases respectively, with 8 bases between them. The CDR3 here is CSVQGSKNIQYF. The CDR3 nucleotides are TGCAGCGTCCAGGGCTCCAAAAACATTCAGTACTTC.